This entry features one TCR beta chain sequence. In germline, CDR1 is ENHRY, CDR2 SYGVKD. V shed 4 bases and J 2 bases; nucleotides not matched to a gene: 7. The CDR3 sequence is 15 residues long. The sample originates from a study of blood T cell repertoires in COVID-19. Across the whole study: Acute and convalescent COVID-19 specimens originated in the United States, Italy and Spain. PBMCs, B-cell-depleted T cells, or T cells were the source of the cDNA or gDNA that made up the material.

Per the authors' pipeline: The authors estimated nucleated cell counts from reference gene primer amplification. Profiling relied on immunoSEQ multiplex PCR, and the TCRdb table lists in-frame clones only, not all of them. V and J calls and clone size follow that table, whereas D and trimming were derived from the DNA. The sample includes 300,000 or so clones, approximately 86% of them seen just once. This chain uses TRBV10-3 with TRBJ1-2; 7 positions match TRBD1. Sequencing input: peripheral blood. This receptor was obtained from a man between 65 and 79 years old with acute or convalescent COVID-19. CDR3 region: CAISGTGTANYGYTF. The CDR3 nucleotides are TGTGCCATCAGTGGGACCGGGACAGCGAACTATGGCTACACCTTC.